What follows describes a single T cell receptor beta chain. The antigen remains unidentified. The PCR employed 60 Vbeta primers together with 13 Jbeta primers. As processed by the authors: Among the unique TCR beta chains that a later analysis counted, about 84 million in all, roughly 11 million were shared. Profiling relied on immunoSEQ multiplex PCR, and the TCRdb table lists in-frame clones only, not all of them. The V and J calls and the clone size are those of that table, but D and trimming were determined from the DNA. The sample data list 200,000 or so clones. The CDR3 is 13 amino acids. Germline CDR1 reads MGHRA; CDR2 reads YSYEKL. V shed 4 bases and J shed 3 bases, with 10 bases lying between them. This entry comes from a study of cytomegalovirus exposure and HLA in healthy donors. General study results and limits: The records held CMV serostatus as the only immune exposure information. As confirmed in vitro, three CMV-associated chains were specific for CMV antigens.

Each of the donors was a healthy bone marrow donor. The sample consisted of PBMCs. The V call is TRBV4-1, the J call TRBJ2-7, with D possibly TRBD1 on 6 matching bases. The TCR was taken from a girl between 2 and 10 years old in good health and CMV-seropositive. CDR3 sequence: CASSPPDSYEQYF. Written as DNA, the CDR3 is TGCGCCAGCAGCCCTCCGGACAGCTACGAGCAGTACTTC.